The 7 T cell receptor beta chains below were found in one sample sequenced in a study of response to subunit inactivated influenza vaccine. TCRdb itself ran the RT-PCR reads through MiXCR, one entry per CDR3 protein. The table has some 600,000 distinct CDR3 sequences, around 15% seen once. This specimen consisted of PBMCs from blood, obtained 14 to 15 days before vaccination. The receptors were sampled from a man aged 45 to 65 who received an inactivated influenza vaccine.

The chain links TRBV7-2 to TRBJ2-7, with 9 bases identical to TRBD1. V lost 4 bases to trimming and J lost 4 bases; unmatched junction nucleotides: 11. This CDR3 is built from 16 residues. The germline gives CDR1 SGHTA, CDR2 FQGNSA. The CDR3 region has the DNA TGTGCCAGCAGCTCCCTTCCGGGACAGGGTAATTACGAGCAGTACTTC. Encoded protein: CASSSLPGQGNYEQYF.

This clonotype was detected only a few times. CDR3 sequence reads: CASSQDHYEQYF. For the CDR3, the DNA is TGTGCCAGCAGCCAAGATCATTACGAGCAGTACTTC. The gene calls are TRBV14 and TRBJ2-7, with unresolved D. Trimming removed 0 bases from V and 4 bases from J, with 4 bases in between. The CDR3 is 12 amino acids. From germline, CDR1 is SGHDN and CDR2 FVKESK.

V and J are TRBV12-3 or TRBV12-4 and TRBJ1-1, with D uncertain. This CDR3 region has 15 residues. V lost 4 bases and J 1 base, leaving 13 bases between the germline ends. DNA for the CDR3: TGTGCCAGCAGTTCCCCCCGGGGTTCGAACACTGAAGCTTTCTTT. Translation: CASSSPRGSNTEAFF.

In this sample, this clonotype turned up a few times. This chain connects TRBV11-3 to TRBJ2-1; D may be TRBD2 (6 bases). The CDR3 is made up of 13 amino acids. With 5 bases removed from V and 9 bases from J, the gap between germline ends came to 14 bases. Germline V gene data show CDR1 as SGHNT and CDR2 as YENEEA. The CDR3 DNA sequence: TGTGCCAGCAGCGCGGGGTTCTTCTCTGAGCAGTTCTTC. Translated: CASSAGFFSEQFF.

This clonotype was counted between two and nine times. The CDR3 coding sequence is TGTGCCAGCAGCTTAGCAGCGGGAATCCGGGATACGCAGTATTTT. The encoded protein is CASSLAAGIRDTQYF. The gene calls are TRBV7-2 and TRBJ2-3; 7 nucleotides align to TRBD2. V dropped 0 bases and J dropped 6; count of bases not matched to a gene: 6. CDR1 and CDR2 from the germline V gene are SGHTA and FQGNSA. The CDR3 sequence is 15 residues long.

This clonotype was observed once. CDR3 in amino acids: CSAPSGRGIYEQYF. CDR3 in DNA: TGCAGTGCTCCTAGCGGGAGGGGAATATACGAGCAGTACTTC. This chain links TRBV20-1 with TRBJ2-7; 12 bases match TRBD2. J was trimmed by 4 bases and V by 5 bases; bases with no gene match: 6. CDR1 and CDR2 from the germline V gene are DFQATT and SNEGSKA (reference sequence). This CDR3 comprises 14 residues.

This clonotype was seen repeatedly, ten times or more. This chain uses TRBV28 with TRBJ1-2; TRBD1 aligns across 9 bases. CDR3 length: 15 residues. Germline values: CDR1 MDHEN, CDR2 SYDVKM. Unmatched junction bases numbered 8, after V lost 2 bases and J lost 7 bases. In nucleotides, the CDR3 is TGTGCCAGCAGTTTACTCGTCCGGGACAGGGTTGGCTACACCTTC. Protein sequence: CASSLLVRDRVGYTF.